These 17 T cell receptor beta chains came from one sample sequenced in a study of blood T cell repertoires in COVID-19. Produced via immunoSEQ multiplex PCR; TCRdb's table is partial and in-frame only. The top ten clones hold roughly 14% of a sample with hundreds of thousands of clones, around 88% of them seen once. Sample: PBMCs or T cells enriched from blood (not recorded which). The receptors stem from a woman aged 45 to 65 with acute COVID-19.

J is TRBJ2-1 and V is TRBV4-2; D is perhaps TRBD2 (5 bases). Trimming cost V 0 bases and J 14 bases, with 20 bases left between them. This CDR3 has 15 residues. Germline-derived CDR1 and CDR2 are LGHNA and YNFKEQ. As DNA, the CDR3 is TGTGCCAGCAGCCAAGAGTGGGTGGTCGTCCAGGAGGAGTTCTTC. Amino acids: CASSQEWVVVQEEFF.

The V call is TRBV28, the J call TRBJ2-7; 9 bases map to TRBD1. The CDR3 is 15 residues long. Per the germline V gene, CDR1 is MDHEN and CDR2 is SYDVKM. V trimming: 5 bases; J trimming: 3 bases; junction bases outside the gene matches: 8. CDR3 loop: CASSIYGTGLYEQYF. DNA for the CDR3: TGTGCCAGCAGTATTTACGGGACAGGGCTCTACGAGCAGTACTTC.

This rearrangement joins TRBV5-6 to TRBJ1-1; TRBD1 matches at 10 bases. The CDR3 sequence is 18 residues long. With V trimmed by 0 bases and J by 5 bases, 13 bases remained unmatched. Germline V gene lookup returns CDR1 SGHDT and CDR2 YYEEEE. Here the CDR3 DNA reads TGTGCCAGCAGCTTGGCCGGGAGGGGACAGGGGAAGAGGACTGAAGCTTTCTTT. Residues: CASSLAGRGQGKRTEAFF.

V gene TRBV5-1 combines with J gene TRBJ2-2; TRBD2 is a possible D gene (7 bases). Germline V CDR1 and CDR2: SGHRS, YFSETQ. This CDR3 spans 15 amino acids. V was cut by 4 bases and J by 7 bases, with 17 bases left in between. The CDR3 DNA sequence: TGCGCCAGCAGCCCTGGAGGGGGGGTGAACGGGGAGCTGTTTTTT. This encodes CASSPGGGVNGELFF.

The rearrangement links TRBV28 to TRBJ1-1, with D perhaps matching TRBD1 (5 bases). The germline V and J ends were trimmed by 1 base and 1 base, with 19 bases remaining between them. Germline V gene data show CDR1 as MDHEN and CDR2 as SYDVKM. The CDR3 sequence is 18 residues long. This CDR3 is CASSLSSFVQEKNTEAFF. The CDR3, as DNA: TGTGCCAGCAGTTTATCCTCGTTCGTACAGGAAAAGAACACTGAAGCTTTCTTT.

This clone has a single count. The rearrangement uses TRBV19 and TRBJ1-1; weak D call: TRBD1 (5 bases). The CDR3 extends over 15 amino acids. Trimming pared 5 bases from V and 5 bases from J, leaving 18 bases between. In germline, CDR1 is LNHDA, CDR2 SQIVND (reference sequence). CDR3 sequence: CASSPLRGTGTEAFF. The DNA for the CDR3 is TGTGCCAGTAGTCCCTTGCGGGGGACGGGTACTGAAGCTTTCTTT. Full variable domain (remainder filled in from reference TRBV19 and TRBJ1-1): DGGITQSPKYLFRKEGQNVTLSCEQNLNHDAMYWYRQDPGQGLRLIYYSQIVNDFQKGDIAEGYSVSREKKESFPLTVTSAQKNPTAFYLCASSPLRGTGTEAFFGQGTRLTVV.

The chain has TRBV30 and TRBJ1-5, with 10 bases lining up with TRBD1. Germline-derived CDR1 and CDR2 are GTSNPN and SVGIG (reference sequence). The length of the CDR3 is 14 residues. The trim removed 1 base at V and 6 bases at J, leaving 3 bases unmatched. The CDR3 is CAWSDRTGGQPQHF. In DNA form, the CDR3 reads TGTGCCTGGAGTGACCGGACAGGGGGTCAGCCCCAGCATTTT.

The V gene is TRBV9, the J gene TRBJ2-5, with TRBD2 matching over 7 bases. Germline loops: CDR1 SGDLS, CDR2 YYNGEE. Trimming cost V 0 bases and J 5 bases; bases outside gene matches: 7. This CDR3 spans 15 amino acids. The CDR3 coding sequence is TGTGCCAGCAGCGTAGCGATCGGGAGGTATGAGACCCAGTACTTC. Translating it yields CASSVAIGRYETQYF.

The rearrangement links TRBV19 to TRBJ1-1; tentatively, D is TRBD1 (6 bases). Trimming shortened V by 1 base and J by 7 bases, and 16 bases separated the two germline ends. CDR3 length: 15 amino acids. Germline V gene sequence: CDR1 LNHDA, CDR2 SQIVND (reference sequence). CDR3 sequence reads: CASSIVTGQGNEAFF. The CDR3 DNA is TGTGCCAGTAGTATAGTAACGGGACAAGGGAATGAAGCTTTCTTT.

The rearrangement uses TRBV2 and TRBJ2-3; 10 bases align to TRBD2. The junction had 12 bases not matched to a gene; V was cut back by 6 bases and J by 6 bases. The CDR3 has 16 amino acids. Germline CDR1 is SNHLY and CDR2 is FYNNEI. The CDR3 reads CASRGDLAGVSDTQYF. CDR3 nucleotide sequence: TGTGCCAGCAGGGGGGATCTAGCGGGAGTATCCGATACGCAGTATTTT.

The chain couples TRBV10-3 to TRBJ2-7; 10 nucleotides line up with TRBD1. With 6 bases clipped from V and 5 bases from J, the junction kept 4 bases outside the gene matches. The CDR3 spans 13 residues. The V gene's germline CDR1 is ENHRY and CDR2 SYGVKD. CDR3 bases: TGTGCCATCAGGGGACAGGGGTCGGACGAGCAGTACTTC. It is translated as CAIRGQGSDEQYF.

Comment on this clone: Distinct nucleotide sequences in the sample also encode this CDR3. The V call is TRBV18, the J call TRBJ2-7; 9 bases are a match to TRBD1. There are 14 residues in the CDR3. Germline CDR1 and CDR2: KGHSH and LQKENI. V lost 1 base and J lost 5; bases outside the gene matches: 3. DNA of the CDR3: TGTGCCAGCTCACCACAGGACAGGGGACACGAGCAGTACTTC. It encodes CASSPQDRGHEQYF.

This clone has more than one count but fewer than ten. The rearrangement links TRBV19 to TRBJ1-5; 8 nucleotides align to TRBD1. Trimming cost V 5 bases and J 2 bases; bases outside gene matches: 5. Germline CDR1 reads LNHDA; CDR2 reads SQIVND (reference sequence). The CDR3 covers 15 residues. CDR3 protein: CASSPQTGGNQPQHF. CDR3 nucleotides: TGTGCCAGTAGTCCACAGACAGGGGGCAATCAGCCCCAGCATTTT.

The chain recombines TRBV7-6 with TRBJ2-5; TRBD2 might be the D (6 bases). V was cut by 5 bases and J by 2 bases, with 12 bases left in between. This CDR3 region has 14 residues. CDR1 is SGHVS and CDR2 is FNYEAQ in the germline V gene. In DNA, the CDR3 is TGTGCCAGCAGCAAACTAGCCCTACAAGAGACCCAGTACTTC. It yields the protein CASSKLALQETQYF.

CDR3: CASSPAANTGELFF. The CDR3 DNA is TGTGCCAGCAGCCCCGCGGCAAACACCGGGGAGCTGTTTTTT. The gene calls are TRBV7-2 and TRBJ2-2, with no clear D. CDR1 and CDR2 (germline): SGHTA, FQGNSA. CDR3 length equals 14 residues. Trimming left V 5 bases short and J 2 bases short, with 9 bases between.

The V gene is TRBV11-2, the J gene TRBJ1-1, with a weak D call TRBD1 (5 bases). The V end lost 8 bases, the J end lost 0 bases, and 16 bases lay between the germline ends. Germline CDR1 is SGHAT and CDR2 is FQNNGV. The CDR3 is made up of 15 amino acids. CDR3 in amino acids: CASGGDGFMNTEAFF. The CDR3 DNA sequence: TGTGCCAGCGGAGGGGACGGTTTCATGAACACTGAAGCTTTCTTT.

V gene TRBV19 combines with J gene TRBJ1-3; tentatively, D is TRBD1 (5 bases). Germline CDR1 is LNHDA and CDR2 is SQIVND (reference sequence). The CDR3 has 15 residues. The V end lost 4 bases, the J end lost 2 bases, and 12 bases lay between the germline ends. The CDR3 DNA is TGTGCCAGTAGTACCCCGGAGGGGACTGGAAACACCATATATTTT. Protein: CASSTPEGTGNTIYF.